This record concerns one T cell receptor beta chain sequence. The antigen is undetermined. Primers for the PCR totalled 60 Vbeta and 13 Jbeta. Some clones are missing from TCRdb's copy, which holds only in-frame ones; the method was immunoSEQ multiplex PCR. The sample records 100,000 to 150,000 clones, approximately 75% being singletons. The CDR3 contains 13 residues. CDR1 and CDR2 from the germline V gene are SGHVS and FQNEAQ. V lost 3 bases and J lost 8, with 13 bases in between. This entry belongs to a study of cytomegalovirus exposure and HLA in healthy donors. Overall study context: A data release that came early held approximately 85 million unique TCRs from HLA-typed donors.

Study-wide results and limits: An observed cluster of highly shared sequence variants was recorded as a likely sequencing artifact.

The clonotype comes from a man between 45 and 60 years old in good health and CMV-seropositive. Sequencing was performed on PBMCs. This chain uses TRBV7-8 with TRBJ1-2; D is uncertain. The CDR3 is CASSLEGLGGYTF. The CDR3, as DNA: TGTGCCAGCAGCTTGGAGGGTTTGGGCGGCTACACCTTC.